The rows below give T cell receptor beta chains drawn from one sample of a study of T cell changes during pregnancy in multiple sclerosis. Here immunoSEQ multiplex PCR was the method, and the copy in TCRdb shows in-frame clones only, minus some. Of tens of thousands of clones listed, 80% to 95% are singletons. This sample comprised peripheral blood, obtained after pregnancy. The receptors originated from a female donor in good health, enrolled as a control in a pregnancy study. CDR3s include the opening cysteine and the closing phenylalanine or tryptophan. The D gene is left open where the match is weak. Clone size appears in some rows only: once, few, many, or a class for an expanded clone.

TRBJ2-3 | TRBD2 | NA | TRBV6-5 | CASSASGGRDTQYF | TGTGCCAGCAGTGCTAGCGGGGGCCGCGATACGCAGTATTTT
TRBJ2-3 | TRBD2 | NA | TRBV9 | CASMPSGFSDTQYF | TGTGCCAGCATGCCTAGCGGGTTTTCAGATACGCAGTATTTT
TRBJ2-3 | TRBD2 | NA | TRBV7-6 | CASSLGGGAVDTQYF | TGTGCCAGCAGCTTAGGCGGGGGGGCTGTAGATACGCAGTATTTT
TRBJ2-2 | NA | once | TRBV7-7 | CASSGEPGELFF | TGTGCCAGCAGTGGGGAGCCCGGGGAGCTGTTTTTT
TRBJ2-7 | NA | few | TRBV28 | CASSLSGLGEQYF | TGTGCCAGCAGTTTATCAGGGCTCGGCGAGCAGTACTTC
TRBJ2-3 | TRBD1 | NA | TRBV4-3 | CASSLHRGLYEDTQYF | TGCGCCAGCAGCCTACACAGGGGGCTGTATGAAGATACGCAGTATTTT
TRBJ1-2 | TRBD1 | few | TRBV5-1 | CASSLAGTGPYGYTF | TGCGCCAGCAGCTTGGCCGGGACAGGGCCTTATGGCTACACCTTC
TRBJ2-3 | TRBD1 | NA | TRBV19 | CASSIGTGGTDTQYF | TGTGCCAGTAGTATAGGGACAGGGGGCACAGATACGCAGTATTTT
TRBJ2-1 | TRBD1 | NA | TRBV28 | CASRARGQGRNEQFF | TGTGCCAGCAGGGCCCGGGGACAGGGAAGAAATGAGCAGTTCTTC
TRBJ2-1 | TRBD2 | once | TRBV19 | CASSWRRAASGRRGEQFF | TGTGCCAGTAGTTGGCGTCGGGCGGCTAGCGGGAGACGGGGCGAGCAGTTCTTC
TRBJ1-1 | TRBD1 | few | TRBV6-5 | CASRRTGLEAFF | TGTGCCAGCAGACGGACAGGTCTTGAAGCTTTCTTT
TRBJ2-1 | TRBD2 | NA | TRBV5-4 | CASSRQAGGPVNEQFF | TGTGCCAGCAGCAGGCAAGCGGGAGGGCCGGTAAATGAGCAGTTCTTC
TRBJ2-3 | TRBD2 | NA | TRBV7-3 | CASSLQAGGTDTQYF | TGTGCCAGCAGCTTACAAGCGGGAGGGACAGATACGCAGTATTTT
TRBJ1-4 | NA | NA | TRBV7-2 | CASSLRGGNEKLFF | TGTGCCAGCAGCTTACGGGGGGGAAATGAAAAACTGTTTTTT